This TCR beta chain was observed in a study of blood T cell repertoires in COVID-19. Germline V gives CDR1 SGHKS, CDR2 YYEKEE (reference sequence). The CDR3 is 14 residues long. Trimming pared 4 bases from V and 2 bases from J, leaving 11 bases between. Assay: immunoSEQ multiplex PCR; the TCRdb copy retains only in-frame clones and omits some. Among 150,000 to 200,000 clones, nearly 90% were seen once, and the ten largest hold approximately 2.1%. V and J are TRBV5-5 and TRBJ2-3; D may be TRBD2 (6 bases). The receptor comes from a man aged 18 to 29 who had recovered from COVID-19. Sequencing was carried out using peripheral blood. This CDR3 is CASSPGLVTDTQYF. Written as DNA, the CDR3 is TGTGCCAGCAGCCCGGGACTTGTCACAGATACGCAGTATTTT.